This T cell receptor beta chain was captured in a study of shared clonotypes between healthy human individuals. V lost 1 base, J lost 5 bases, and 15 bases lay in between. This CDR3 region has 16 residues. In germline, CDR1 is SGHDN, CDR2 FVKESK. TCRdb's copy holds only in-frame clones and misses some; the assay was immunoSEQ multiplex PCR. Found here are 600,000 or so clones, roughly 98% of them singletons; the top ten hold more than 0.3%. Selected positively for CCR7 and CD45RO-negative, naive CD8 cells excluded terminally differentiated effector memory CD45RA+ cells. What was sequenced was naive CD8+ T cells sorted from blood. This sequence originates from a man between 25 and 39 years old in good health. This chain uses TRBV14 with TRBJ2-1; possibly TRBD1 or TRBD2 for D (5 bases each). The CDR3 here is CASSQVFGTGNNEQFF. DNA for the CDR3: TGTGCCAGCAGCCAAGTCTTCGGGACGGGCAACAATGAGCAGTTCTTC.